The clone carrying this TCR beta chain has just one count. What it binds is not known. The sample's treatment: roughly 18 received Ad26.COV2.S at low or high dose, single or two shots; a few received placebo; per-sample allocation not given. Repertoires come from day 63 after the first vaccine or placebo injection. Donation came from an adult in Boston who was aged 18-55 years. The sample originates from a study of Ad26.COV2.S vaccination and SARS-CoV-2 variants. Libraries were prepared by immunoSEQ multiplex PCR; TCRdb keeps only in-frame clonotypes and omits some of them. Of about 680,000 clones listed, about 89% are singletons. Study results and caveats: Comparable non-spike TCR breadth was observed in vaccine and placebo recipients. Spike-specific CD8+ and CD4+ T cell responses reportedly showed substantial breadth after vaccination.

The receptor comes from a person between 18 and 65 years old who received the Ad26.COV2.S COVID-19 vaccine or a placebo. The input for sequencing was peripheral blood, taken in a trial of Ad26.COV2.S vaccine versus placebo.

DNA for the CDR3: TGTGCCAGTCGTCAGAGTGGGACAGGGAGCGAAAAACTGTTTTTT. As protein: CASRQSGTGSEKLFF. The rearrangement joins TRBV19 to TRBJ1-4; 9 nucleotides match TRBD1. J gave up 8 bases and V 8 bases, and 12 bases lay outside the gene matches. The CDR3 extends over 15 amino acids. The germline V gene encodes CDR1 LNHDA and CDR2 SQIVND (reference sequence).